This is a list of T cell receptor beta chains from one sample in a study of post-analysis software for immune sequencing data. TCRdb ran MiXCR on the PCR reads and lists one entry per CDR3 protein. The data contain hundreds of thousands of distinct CDR3 sequences, about 27% of them seen just once; the ten biggest clones take up more than 0.45%. Sequencing was done on a sample of blood. The origin of the receptors is a girl under 18 with multiple sclerosis. Each CDR3 is given with its conserved first and last residue. D genes are given only for firm matches. Clone size is shown for a subset of rows, as once, few, many or a class of expanded clone.

TRBD2	many	TRBV5-1	TRBJ2-1	16	CASSLGREGRYNEQFF	TGCGCCAGCAGCTTGGGGCGGGAGGGCCGGTACAATGAGCAGTTCTTC
.	.	TRBV20-1	TRBJ1-5	13	CSARRRWGQPQHF	TGCAGTGCTAGACGACGGTGGGGACAGCCCCAGCATTTT
TRBD1	.	TRBV4-3	TRBJ2-7	15	CASSHGRQGADEQYF	TGCGCCAGCAGCCACGGAAGGCAGGGGGCTGACGAGCAGTACTTC
.	.	TRBV2	TRBJ1-1	10	CASEYTEAFF	TGTGCCAGCGAATACACTGAAGCTTTCTTT
TRBD1	few	TRBV28	TRBJ1-2	14	CASRPQGGESGYTF	TGTGCCAGCAGACCTCAGGGGGGGGAATCTGGCTACACCTTC
TRBD2	many	TRBV9	TRBJ2-1	14	CASSEFSGNNEQFF	TGTGCCAGCAGCGAGTTTAGCGGGAATAATGAGCAGTTCTTC
.	.	TRBV5-1	TRBJ2-3	14	CASSLVGVVDTQYF	TGCGCCAGCAGCTTGGTGGGTGTGGTAGATACGCAGTATTTT
.	.	TRBV20-1	TRBJ2-3	13	CSARGGGADTQYF	TGCAGTGCTAGAGGCGGCGGGGCAGATACGCAGTATTTT
.	.	TRBV20-1	TRBJ2-7	13	CSARGGVEDEQYF	TGCAGTGCTAGAGGCGGAGTGGAGGACGAGCAGTACTTC
.	few	TRBV20-1	TRBJ1-1	14	CSPNGGKGGTEAFF	TGCAGCCCGAACGGGGGAAAAGGGGGCACTGAAGCTTTCTTT
TRBD2	.	TRBV11-2	TRBJ2-7	15	CASSFLAAGDYEQYF	TGTGCCAGCAGCTTTTTGGCCGCGGGAGACTACGAGCAGTACTTC
.	.	TRBV6-2/TRBV6-3	TRBJ1-1	14	CASSYTRVNTEAFF	TGTGCCAGCAGTTACACGAGGGTGAACACTGAAGCTTTCTTT
TRBD2	.	TRBV6-2/TRBV6-3	TRBJ2-1	15	CASSILAGAYNEQFF	TGTGCCAGCAGTATACTAGCGGGGGCCTACAATGAGCAGTTCTTC
.	few	TRBV5-1	TRBJ1-2	13	CASSPKGEYGYTF	TGCGCCAGCAGCCCCAAGGGGGAGTACGGCTACACCTTC
.	.	TRBV10-3	TRBJ2-3	13	CATGGVGVDTQYF	TGTGCCACCGGGGGAGTTGGGGTAGATACGCAGTATTTT
TRBD2	.	TRBV12-3/TRBV12-4	TRBJ2-7	15	CASSPDLAGRDEQYF	TGTGCCAGCAGTCCCGATCTAGCGGGACGGGACGAGCAGTACTTC
.	few	TRBV15	TRBJ1-1	13	CATSGHMNTEAFF	TGTGCCACCAGCGGACACATGAACACTGAAGCTTTCTTT
TRBD1	many	TRBV6-5	TRBJ2-3	14	CASSPNRGLDTQYF	TGTGCCAGCAGTCCTAACAGGGGGCTCGATACGCAGTATTTT
.	few	TRBV7-2	TRBJ2-3	15	CASSSRRLYTDTQYF	TGTGCCAGCAGCTCCAGGCGACTGTACACAGATACGCAGTATTTT
TRBD1	.	TRBV20-1	TRBJ2-7	17	CSASYLPPRTGESEQYF	TGCAGTGCTTCGTACCTTCCTCCCAGGACAGGGGAAAGCGAGCAGTACTTC
.	many	TRBV7-2	TRBJ2-1	14	CASSLSGDYNEQFF	TGTGCCAGCAGCTTATCGGGAGACTACAATGAGCAGTTCTTC
.	.	TRBV28	TRBJ2-3	15	CASSPRGTSTDTQYF	TGTGCCAGCAGCCCGAGAGGGACTAGCACAGATACGCAGTATTTT
.	.	TRBV29-1	TRBJ1-4	13	CGVLRRPNEKLFF	TGCGGCGTCCTCCGACGGCCTAATGAAAAACTGTTTTTT
.	.	TRBV29-1	TRBJ2-5	12	CSAGAVQETQYF	TGCAGCGCGGGGGCAGTACAAGAGACCCAGTACTTC
.	many	TRBV4-1	TRBJ1-4	15	CASSQLDSLNEKLFF	TGCGCCAGCAGCCAGCTGGACAGCCTTAATGAAAAACTGTTTTTT
.	.	TRBV9	TRBJ2-3	17	CASSVVDGRLNTDTQYF	TGTGCCAGCAGCGTAGTTGACGGCCGCCTGAACACAGATACGCAGTATTTT
TRBD1	few	TRBV6-6	TRBJ1-6	15	CASSYEGQPNSPLHF	TGTGCCAGCAGTTACGAGGGACAGCCTAATTCACCCCTCCACTTT
.	.	TRBV7-2	TRBJ2-5	13	CASSPSREETQYF	TGTGCCAGCAGCCCAAGCCGAGAAGAGACCCAGTACTTC
TRBD2	.	TRBV9	TRBJ2-5	15	CASSSRISGGETQYF	TGTGCCAGCAGCTCGAGGATTAGCGGGGGAGAGACCCAGTACTTC
.	.	TRBV7-9	TRBJ2-4	17	CASSPKEGGRAKNIQYF	TGTGCCAGCAGCCCTAAGGAGGGGGGGCGAGCCAAAAACATTCAGTACTTC
TRBD2	.	TRBV9	TRBJ2-7	16	CASSVGASGSASEQYF	TGTGCCAGCAGCGTAGGGGCTAGCGGGAGTGCCTCCGAGCAGTACTTC
TRBD1	.	TRBV6-5	TRBJ1-6	15	CASSGGQGANSPLHF	TGTGCCAGCAGTGGCGGACAGGGAGCAAATTCACCCCTCCACTTT
.	.	TRBV28	TRBJ2-1	15	CASSLSLSSYNEQFF	TGTGCCAGCAGTTTATCGTTGAGCTCCTACAATGAGCAGTTCTTC
.	few	TRBV21-1	TRBJ1-5	17	CASSKGGPGGFGQPQHF	TGTGCCAGCAGCAAAGGGGGGCCGGGGGGCTTCGGTCAGCCCCAGCATTTT
.	.	TRBV20-1	TRBJ1-1	14	CSAGGGTMNTEAFF	TGCAGTGCTGGGGGGGGGACCATGAACACTGAAGCTTTCTTT
TRBD1	.	TRBV20-1	TRBJ2-4	16	CSARLQGASAKNIQYF	TGCAGTGCTAGATTACAGGGGGCTTCTGCCAAAAACATTCAGTACTTC
.	few	TRBV5-1	TRBJ1-1	14	CASSLQGSGTEAFF	TGCGCCAGCAGCTTGCAGGGCTCCGGCACTGAAGCTTTCTTT
TRBD2	many	TRBV6-5	TRBJ2-7	17	CASSYSILTRREDEQYF	TGTGCCAGCAGTTACTCGATCCTAACCCGCCGGGAGGACGAGCAGTACTTC
TRBD1	.	TRBV28	TRBJ2-7	14	CASSLTGLTYEQYF	TGTGCCAGCAGTTTGACAGGGCTAACCTACGAGCAGTACTTC
.	.	TRBV28	TRBJ2-5	11	CASSSYGTQYF	TGTGCCAGCAGTTCTTATGGGACCCAGTACTTC
TRBD2	.	TRBV28	TRBJ2-5	16	CASSYARTSGQETQYF	TGTGCCAGCAGTTATGCCCGGACTAGCGGCCAAGAGACCCAGTACTTC
TRBD2	.	TRBV20-1	TRBJ2-7	13	CSADTGLVDEQYF	TGCAGTGCTGACACGGGACTAGTCGACGAGCAGTACTTC
.	few	TRBV4-1	TRBJ2-7	14	CASSQGSSSYEQYF	TGCGCCAGCAGCCAAGGATCCAGCTCCTACGAGCAGTACTTC
TRBD1	.	TRBV10-3	TRBJ2-7	13	CAISTGTGYEQYF	TGTGCCATCAGTACCGGGACAGGCTACGAGCAGTACTTC
.	.	TRBV5-1	TRBJ1-1	16	CASSLRGGWENTEAFF	TGCGCCAGCAGCTTGCGCGGGGGCTGGGAGAACACTGAAGCTTTCTTT